These 27 T cell receptor beta chains were sequenced from one sample in a study of blood T cell repertoires in COVID-19. Only in-frame clones appear in the TCRdb table, and some are missing; sequencing was by immunoSEQ multiplex PCR. The sample contains about 170,000 clones, 84% of which appear only once. The sample consisted of peripheral blood. All receptors come from a woman of 80 years or more with COVID-19, enrolled during active disease.

A few counts support this clone. The chain carries TRBV29-1 and TRBJ1-5; D might be TRBD1 (5 bases). The CDR3 runs to 12 residues. CDR1 and CDR2 from the germline V gene are SQVTM and ANQGSEA. The V end lost 4 bases, the J end lost 6 bases, and 10 bases lay between the germline ends. CDR3 nucleotides: TGCAGCGTTGGGGGGGTAGGTCAGCCCCAGCATTTT. Translating it yields CSVGGVGQPQHF.

The chain recombines TRBV18 with TRBJ2-3; D perhaps matches TRBD2 (6 bases). This CDR3 is built from 14 residues. The ends were cut back, 2 bases at V and 5 bases at J, with 11 bases in the middle. Germline assignment: CDR1 KGHSH and CDR2 LQKENI. This CDR3 reads CASSPSGVQDTQYF. CDR3 DNA: TGTGCCAGCTCACCATCGGGGGTGCAAGATACGCAGTATTTT.

The V gene is TRBV24-1, the J gene TRBJ2-7, with a weak D call TRBD1 (5 bases). The CDR3 sequence is 15 residues long. The germline V gene encodes CDR1 KGHDR and CDR2 SFDVKD. V lost 2 bases, J lost 7 bases, and 17 bases lay in between. CDR3 nucleotide sequence: TGTGCCACCAGTGATTCGTCCAGGGCTTTGGGAGAGCAGTACTTC. Translating gives CATSDSSRALGEQYF.

In its sample, this clone was seen once. The CDR3 DNA reads as TGTGCCACCAGTGATCTGTCGGGCACAGATACGCAGTATTTT. This codes for CATSDLSGTDTQYF. The rearrangement links TRBV24-1 to TRBJ2-3; no definite D call. CDR1 is KGHDR and CDR2 is SFDVKD in the germline V gene. V dropped 3 bases and J dropped 1 base, with 7 bases sitting between them. This CDR3 is 14 amino acids long.

This clone was seen once. This chain uses TRBV10-1 with TRBJ2-6, with 8 bases that match TRBD1. The length of the CDR3 is 18 residues. Trimming cost V 10 bases and J 0 bases; bases outside gene matches: 14. Germline values: CDR1 WNHNN, CDR2 SYGVQD (reference sequence). The CDR3 reads CANPGQVSIISGANVLTF. The CDR3 nucleotides are TGCGCCAATCCGGGACAGGTCAGTATAATCTCTGGGGCCAACGTCCTGACTTTC.

The chain combines TRBV6-6 with TRBJ2-7, with a weak D call TRBD2 (5 bases). In germline, CDR1 is MNHNY, CDR2 SVGAGI (reference sequence). The CDR3 has 13 residues. Trimming shortened V by 8 bases and J by 6 bases, and 17 bases separated the two germline ends. CDR3 sequence: CASGRLGSGEQYF. As DNA, the CDR3 is TGTGCCAGCGGCCGACTTGGAAGCGGCGAGCAGTACTTC.

This rearrangement joins TRBV7-9 to TRBJ2-7, with D maybe TRBD2 (7 bases). Germline V gene sequence: CDR1 SEHNR, CDR2 FQNEAQ (reference sequence). V lost 1 base and J 2 bases, leaving 9 bases between the germline ends. The CDR3 totals 14 residues. Written as DNA, the CDR3 is TGTGCCAGCAGCTTAGAGGGGGGGACCTACGAGCAGTACTTC. Encoded protein: CASSLEGGTYEQYF. Using reference TRBV7-9 and TRBJ2-7 for the parts outside the CDR3, the full variable domain is DTGVSQNPRHKITKRGQNVTFRCDPISEHNRLYWYRQTLGQGPEFLTYFQNEAQLEKSRLLSDRFSAERPKGSFSTLEIQRTEQGDSAMYLCASSLEGGTYEQYFGPGTRLTVT.

This chain uses TRBV6-2 or TRBV6-3 with TRBJ2-5, with 9 bases identical to TRBD2. V was pared by 0 bases and J by 1 base, with 3 bases of the junction left unmatched. The CDR3 covers 16 residues. From germline, CDR1 is MNHEY and CDR2 SVGEGT. In nucleotides, the CDR3 is TGTGCCAGCAGTTACTCGCTAGCGGGGCGCCAAGAGACCCAGTACTTC. Its protein product is CASSYSLAGRQETQYF.

The chain combines TRBV3-1 (or the pseudogene TRBV3-2) with TRBJ2-1, with D possibly TRBD2 on 6 matching bases. The CDR3 has 15 amino acids. Germline CDR1 and CDR2: LGHDT and YNNKEL (reference sequence). The V gene lost 1 base and the J gene lost 9 bases, with 16 bases spanning the gap. CDR3 DNA sequence: TGTGCCAGCAGCCAAGGGGCTAGCGTTCTCAGTGAGCAGTTCTTC. Translated, it gives CASSQGASVLSEQFF.

The J gene is TRBJ2-1, the V gene TRBV5-1, with 7 bases aligning to TRBD2. Trimming took 2 bases from V and 2 from J; bases not matched to a gene: 4. This CDR3 contains 15 residues. The germline CDR1 and CDR2 sequences are SGHRS and YFSETQ. Here the CDR3 reads CASSFSSGTYNEQFF. The CDR3 DNA sequence: TGCGCCAGCAGCTTTTCAAGCGGGACCTACAATGAGCAGTTCTTC.

This sequence joins TRBV21-1 and TRBJ1-1. TRBV21-1 is tagged as a pseudogene. This CDR3 contains 13 residues. The chain's CDR3 is CASAYADPMEAFF. The CDR3 DNA reads as TGTGCCAGCGCTTACGCCGATCCTATGGAGGCTTTCTTT.

J is TRBJ2-2 and V is TRBV9; 7 bases align to TRBD1. The CDR3 has 14 residues. V was clipped by 1 base and J by 10 bases; unmatched bases: 7. Germline V gene sequence: CDR1 SGDLS, CDR2 YYNGEE. In nucleotides, the CDR3 is TGTGCCAGCAGCGTACTAGGGGGCGCGTCGGAGCTGTTTTTT. Protein: CASSVLGGASELFF.

This chain uses TRBV4-1 with TRBJ2-1, with D uncertain. V dropped 1 base and J dropped 3 bases, with 7 bases sitting between them. This CDR3 spans 14 amino acids. From germline, CDR1 is MGHRA and CDR2 YSYEKL. Here the CDR3 reads CASSQAYSYNEQFF. The CDR3 nucleotides are TGCGCCAGCAGCCAAGCTTACAGCTACAATGAGCAGTTCTTC.

This rearrangement joins TRBV10-3 to TRBJ2-2; D not certain. V lost 4 bases and J lost 7, with 10 bases in between. The CDR3 is made up of 13 amino acids. CDR1 and CDR2 from the germline V gene are ENHRY and SYGVKD. The CDR3 is CAISGYSDGELFF. In DNA, the CDR3 is TGTGCCATCAGTGGGTACAGTGACGGGGAGCTGTTTTTT.

This clone was seen a few times. The chain links TRBV29-1 to TRBJ2-3; maybe TRBD1 (6 bases). Deletions cut 4 bases from V and 1 base from J, with 6 bases between. This CDR3 contains 12 residues. The germline V gene has CDR1 SQVTM and CDR2 ANQGSEA. CDR3 residues: CSVAGGTDTQYF. The CDR3 DNA sequence: TGCAGCGTTGCAGGGGGCACAGATACGCAGTATTTT.

This chain joins TRBV7-9 and TRBJ1-2; D not resolved. The germline V gene has CDR1 SEHNR and CDR2 FQNEAQ (reference sequence). Between the trimmed V and J ends, which lost 1 base and 8 bases, there was a span of 11 bases. The CDR3 spans 13 residues. In DNA form, the CDR3 reads TGTGCCAGCAGCTTAGGGACCCCGGGGGGCTACACCTTC. This codes for CASSLGTPGGYTF.

This clone has just one count. This rearrangement joins TRBV10-1 to TRBJ2-1; 7 bases align to TRBD2. After removal of 6 bases from V and 3 bases from J, the junction contained 11 bases not matched to a gene. Germline V lookup: CDR1 WNHNN, CDR2 SYGVQD (reference sequence). The CDR3 is made up of 16 amino acids. CDR3 DNA: TGCGCCAGCAGGAGGGTTGCGGAGCGGGACTACAATGAGCAGTTCTTC. The encoded protein is CASRRVAERDYNEQFF.

The rearrangement uses TRBV27 and TRBJ2-1; 9 nucleotides agree with TRBD1. The CDR3 consists of 15 residues. The germline CDR1 and CDR2 sequences are MNHEY and SMNVEV (reference sequence). Trimming at V came to 5 bases and at J to 6 bases, leaving 8 bases not matched to a gene. As DNA, the CDR3 is TGTGCCAGCAGTGCGGGGACAGGGATTCGCAATGAGCAGTTCTTC. Protein: CASSAGTGIRNEQFF.

The J gene is TRBJ2-7, the V gene TRBV11-1; TRBD1 matches 7 bases. This CDR3 region has 15 residues. Unmatched junction bases numbered 10, after V lost 5 bases and J lost 3 bases. Germline values: CDR1 SGHAT, CDR2 FQDESV (reference sequence). This chain's CDR3 is CASSVPGQPLYEQYF. The CDR3 region has the DNA TGTGCCAGCAGCGTTCCGGGACAGCCTCTCTACGAGCAGTACTTC.

The V call is TRBV7-3, the J call TRBJ2-2, with 10 bases aligning to TRBD2. This CDR3 has 16 residues. The junction had 3 bases not matched to a gene; V was cut back by 1 base and J by 4 bases. Germline CDR1 SGHTA, CDR2 FQGTGA. CDR3: CASSLKAGGPTGELFF. CDR3 bases: TGTGCCAGCAGCTTAAAAGCGGGGGGGCCCACCGGGGAGCTGTTTTTT.

The rearrangement links TRBV5-1 to TRBJ2-3; 8 bases map to TRBD1. V trimming: 0 bases; J trimming: 3 bases; junction bases outside the gene matches: 3. This CDR3 comprises 15 residues. Germline V gene sequence: CDR1 SGHRS, CDR2 YFSETQ. CDR3 DNA: TGCGCCAGCAGCTTGGTCGGACAGGGAACAGATACGCAGTATTTT. Amino acids: CASSLVGQGTDTQYF.

The V call is TRBV5-1, the J call TRBJ2-7; TRBD2 agrees at 8 bases. The CDR3 is 14 amino acids. Germline CDR1 and CDR2: SGHRS and YFSETQ. Losses at the gene ends were 5 bases for V and 6 bases for J; bases not matched to a gene: 10. In DNA, the CDR3 is TGCGCCAGCAGACCCTGGCGGGAGGTTGGCGAGCAGTACTTC. This translates into CASRPWREVGEQYF.

This clone has only a few counts. The rearrangement links TRBV11-3 to TRBJ2-5, with D hard to call. Trimming took off 2 bases at V and 4 bases at J, with 5 bases between the two ends. CDR1 and CDR2 from the germline V gene are SGHNT and YENEEA. This CDR3 is built from 12 residues. The CDR3 sequence: CASSLLRETQYF. The CDR3 DNA reads TGTGCCAGCAGCTTACTCCGAGAGACCCAGTACTTC.

The rearrangement links TRBV2 to TRBJ1-1, with D maybe TRBD1 (6 bases). The germline V and J ends were trimmed by 6 bases and 1 base, with 15 bases remaining between them. Germline CDR1 SNHLY, CDR2 FYNNEI. The CDR3 covers 15 residues. CDR3 bases: TGTGCCAGCAGACCCTCAAGGACAGAGAACACTGAAGCTTTCTTT. Protein sequence: CASRPSRTENTEAFF.

V and J are TRBV27 and TRBJ1-1; 9 bases agree with TRBD1. V was pared by 6 bases and J by 10 bases, with 9 bases of the junction left unmatched. Germline V gene data show CDR1 as MNHEY and CDR2 as SMNVEV (reference sequence). The CDR3 is 13 residues long. In nucleotides, the CDR3 is TGTGCCAGCAGCACAGGGGGCGGGTGGGTAGCTTTCTTT. This gives the protein CASSTGGGWVAFF.

This clone showed up just a few times. The chain recombines TRBV2 with TRBJ2-1; D is perhaps TRBD2 (6 bases). Trimming left V 8 bases short and J 15 bases short, with 20 bases between. CDR1 and CDR2 from the germline V gene are SNHLY and FYNNEI. The CDR3 spans 12 residues. CDR3 nucleotides: TGTGCCAGCTCCCGAGGAGGGATGATCGTGTTCTTC. Its protein is CASSRGGMIVFF.

This chain connects TRBV7-3 to TRBJ2-2; TRBD1 agrees at 7 bases. V shed 7 bases, J shed 0 bases, and the junction held 2 bases outside the gene matches. The CDR3 is 14 amino acids. Germline V gene lookup returns CDR1 SGHTA and CDR2 FQGTGA. The CDR3 region is CASTGTANTGELFF. The CDR3 DNA reads as TGTGCCAGCACCGGGACAGCGAACACCGGGGAGCTGTTTTTT.